These 24 T cell receptor beta chains were sequenced from one sample in a study of shared clonotypes between healthy human individuals. Only in-frame clones appear in the TCRdb table, and some are missing; sequencing was by immunoSEQ multiplex PCR. In the table there are 740,000 or so clones, roughly 72% of which are singletons. Sequenced sample: memory CD4+ T cells sorted from blood. Regarding subset: CD45RA-negative fraction. The receptor set was obtained from a woman under 40 in good health.

This clone appeared a single time. V and J are TRBV10-2 and TRBJ2-2; 10 bases agree with TRBD2. The CDR3 has 14 amino acids. The V and J ends lost 5 bases and 5 bases, in that order; junction bases with no gene match: 2. Germline V gives CDR1 WSHSY, CDR2 SAAADI. CDR3 sequence reads: CASSQLAGTGELFF. CDR3 bases: TGCGCCAGCAGTCAACTAGCGGGAACCGGGGAGCTGTTTTTT.

The V gene is TRBV9, the J gene TRBJ1-2; D is perhaps TRBD1 (5 bases). The CDR3 has 13 residues. Germline assignment: CDR1 SGDLS and CDR2 YYNGEE. The V gene lost 4 bases and the J gene lost 7 bases, with 14 bases spanning the gap. Here the CDR3 DNA reads TGTGCCAGCAGCTTCATAGGGGCGGTTGGCTACACCTTC. This translates into CASSFIGAVGYTF.

The chain joins TRBV9 to TRBJ2-7; maybe TRBD2 (5 bases). From germline, CDR1 is SGDLS and CDR2 YYNGEE. The CDR3 covers 14 residues. V was pared by 4 bases and J by 3 bases, with 14 bases between. The CDR3 spells CASSPEERNYEQYF. Here the CDR3 DNA reads TGTGCCAGCAGCCCAGAGGAGCGGAACTACGAGCAGTACTTC.

This rearrangement joins TRBV19 to TRBJ2-7; the D is unclear. The germline V gene encodes CDR1 LNHDA and CDR2 SQIVND (reference sequence). The length of the CDR3 is 15 residues. Trimming cost V 3 bases and J 4 bases, with 16 bases left between them. The CDR3 region is CASSIGRHALYEQYF. CDR3 sequence (DNA): TGTGCCAGTAGTATCGGCAGGCATGCCTTATACGAGCAGTACTTC.

The rearrangement joins TRBV11-2 to TRBJ2-7; weak D call: TRBD1 (5 bases). Trimming took 4 bases from V and 5 from J, leaving 18 bases between them. Germline V gene sequence: CDR1 SGHAT, CDR2 FQNNGV. This CDR3 has 15 amino acids. The CDR3 reads CASSSIQGSAHEQYF. In DNA, the CDR3 is TGTGCCAGCAGCTCTATCCAGGGTTCGGCCCACGAGCAGTACTTC.

The chain carries TRBV9 and TRBJ2-6; D gene ambiguous. The V gene lost 0 bases and the J gene lost 2 bases, with 0 bases spanning the gap. This CDR3 has 13 amino acids. Germline CDR1 and CDR2: SGDLS and YYNGEE. This CDR3 is CASSVAGANVLTF. CDR3 DNA: TGTGCCAGCAGCGTAGCTGGGGCCAACGTCCTGACTTTC. The full variable domain, completed using reference TRBV9 and TRBJ2-6, is DSGVTQTPKHLITATGQRVTLRCSPRSGDLSVYWYQQSLDQGLQFLIQYYNGEERAKGNILERFSAQQFPDLHSELNLSSLELGDSALYFCASSVAGANVLTFGAGSRLTVL.

This clone was seen just once. The rearrangement links TRBV14 to TRBJ2-7, with no clear D. The V and J ends lost 5 bases and 9 bases respectively, with 8 bases between them. The germline V gene encodes CDR1 SGHDN and CDR2 FVKESK. The CDR3 length is 10 residues. The CDR3 loop reads CASSVFGQYF. Written as DNA, the CDR3 is TGTGCCAGCAGCGTGTTCGGGCAGTACTTC.

This clone appeared once. The rearrangement uses TRBV6-6 and TRBJ1-1; D may be TRBD1 (6 bases). With 7 bases removed from V and 6 bases from J, the gap between germline ends came to 24 bases. The germline V gene encodes CDR1 MNHNY and CDR2 SVGAGI (reference sequence). The CDR3 contains 16 residues. In DNA form, the CDR3 reads TGTGCCAGCACAGGGGCACAGGTTCAATTACTGGCTGAAGCTTTCTTT. It specifies CASTGAQVQLLAEAFF.

This clone was seen a few times. This chain uses TRBV7-6 with TRBJ2-5; 7 bases are a match to TRBD1. V lost 4 bases, J lost 5 bases, and 4 bases stayed unmatched. The length of the CDR3 is 13 residues. Germline assignment: CDR1 SGHVS and CDR2 FNYEAQ. The CDR3 protein is CASSSQGWETQYF. CDR3 in DNA: TGTGCCAGCAGCTCACAGGGGTGGGAGACCCAGTACTTC.

This chain connects TRBV4-1 to TRBJ2-1, with a weak D call TRBD2 (5 bases). The length of the CDR3 is 15 residues. Trimming removed 2 bases at V and 7 bases at J, with 15 bases between. Germline assignment: CDR1 MGHRA and CDR2 YSYEKL. The DNA for the CDR3 is TGCGCCAGCAGCCAACGAGAGGGTGGGGATAATGAGCAGTTCTTC. This sequence encodes CASSQREGGDNEQFF.

The rearrangement uses TRBV6-1 and TRBJ1-2; no reliable D call. Germline V gene lookup returns CDR1 MNHNS and CDR2 SASEGT. The CDR3 has 14 residues. V was cut by 10 bases and J by 0 bases, with 15 bases left in between. CDR3 DNA sequence: TGTGCCACCAATTGGGGAGGGACTAACTATGGCTACACCTTC. Translation: CATNWGGTNYGYTF.

The chain combines TRBV6-6 with TRBJ1-5, with D unresolved. The CDR3 has 12 amino acids. The V gene's germline CDR1 is MNHNY and CDR2 SVGAGI (reference sequence). The germline V and J ends were trimmed by 2 bases and 4 bases, with 3 bases remaining between them. The CDR3: CASSYANQPQHF. The CDR3 region has the DNA TGTGCCAGCAGTTACGCGAATCAGCCCCAGCATTTT.

This chain uses TRBV7-6 with TRBJ2-7; 10 bases map to TRBD1. CDR3 length: 15 amino acids. Trimming took 5 bases from V and 3 from J; bases not matched to a gene: 7. CDR1 is SGHVS, CDR2 FNYEAQ, per germline. The CDR3 loop is CASSRMGQGIYEQYF. As DNA, the CDR3 is TGTGCCAGCAGCAGAATGGGACAGGGGATCTACGAGCAGTACTTC.

V and J are TRBV5-1 and TRBJ1-2; the D gene is possibly TRBD1 (6 bases). From germline, CDR1 is SGHRS and CDR2 YFSETQ. V dropped 4 bases and J dropped 3 bases, with 10 bases sitting between them. This CDR3 contains 13 residues. CDR3: CASSPRQDYGYTF. The CDR3 coding sequence is TGCGCCAGCAGCCCCAGACAGGACTATGGCTACACCTTC.

V gene TRBV4-1 combines with J gene TRBJ2-5; 9 positions match TRBD2. This CDR3 region has 17 residues. From germline, CDR1 is MGHRA and CDR2 YSYEKL. Trimming cost V 1 base and J 2 bases; bases outside gene matches: 8. CDR3 sequence reads: CASSQAKGGREQETQYF. The CDR3 region has the DNA TGCGCCAGCAGCCAAGCAAAAGGCGGGAGGGAACAAGAGACCCAGTACTTC.

The J gene is TRBJ2-7, the V gene TRBV6-1; weak D call: TRBD1 (5 bases). From germline, CDR1 is MNHNS and CDR2 SASEGT. Trimming took off 7 bases at V and 6 bases at J, with 10 bases between the two ends. The CDR3 totals 11 residues. The CDR3 loop reads CASTSGLEQYF. CDR3 nucleotides: TGTGCCAGCACCTCAGGGCTCGAGCAGTACTTC.

The V gene is TRBV27, the J gene TRBJ1-5, with no clear D. The CDR3 is 13 amino acids. Trimming shortened V by 5 bases and J by 5 bases, and 10 bases separated the two germline ends. Looked up from germline, CDR1 is MNHEY and CDR2 is SMNVEV (reference sequence). CDR3 protein: CASSPEPYQPQHF. The DNA for the CDR3 is TGTGCCAGCAGTCCCGAGCCCTATCAGCCCCAGCATTTT.

This chain joins TRBV5-1 and TRBJ2-3; tentatively, D is TRBD1 (6 bases). V lost 5 bases to trimming and J lost 4 bases, with 11 bases between them. This CDR3 spans 13 amino acids. Germline CDR1 reads SGHRS; CDR2 reads YFSETQ. CDR3 nucleotides: TGCGCCAGCAGGGGAGCAGGGGCAGATACGCAGTATTTT. Amino acids: CASRGAGADTQYF.

This clone turned up a few times. J is TRBJ1-5 and V is TRBV6-1; a possible D gene is TRBD1 (5 bases). Germline values: CDR1 MNHNS, CDR2 SASEGT. The CDR3 totals 15 residues. V lost 2 bases and J 2 bases, leaving 10 bases between the germline ends. The CDR3 spells CASSETGVGNQPQHF. In nucleotides, the CDR3 is TGTGCCAGCAGTGAAACGGGGGTTGGCAATCAGCCCCAGCATTTT.

The V and J genes are TRBV5-1 and TRBJ2-1; D unresolved. V dropped 0 bases and J dropped 7 bases, with 17 bases sitting between them. Germline V lookup: CDR1 SGHRS, CDR2 YFSETQ. This CDR3 region has 16 residues. This CDR3 is CASSLGPNGSGNEQFF. DNA for the CDR3: TGCGCCAGCAGCTTGGGCCCGAACGGCAGTGGGAATGAGCAGTTCTTC.

As for this clone: Other DNA sequences in this specimen translate into the identical CDR3. The chain recombines TRBV29-1 with TRBJ2-7; 10 nucleotides match TRBD1. This CDR3 has 12 residues. The germline V gene has CDR1 SQVTM and CDR2 ANQGSEA. Trimming at V came to 7 bases and at J to 7 bases, leaving 7 bases not matched to a gene. The CDR3 bases are TGCAGCGCCGGGACAGGGGTGAGGGAGCAGTACTTC. Its protein product is CSAGTGVREQYF.

The rearrangement links TRBV29-1 to TRBJ1-1, with D perhaps TRBD1 (5 bases). The V gene lost 7 bases and the J gene lost 6 bases, with 15 bases spanning the gap. Germline V CDR1 and CDR2: SQVTM, ANQGSEA. The CDR3 is 12 amino acids. CDR3: CSANTGGAEAFF. The CDR3 nucleotides are TGCAGCGCCAACACGGGGGGGGCTGAAGCTTTCTTT.

The V call is TRBV2, the J call TRBJ1-3, with no clear D. Trimming removed 4 bases at V and 4 bases at J, with 11 bases between. Germline V gene sequence: CDR1 SNHLY, CDR2 FYNNEI. The CDR3 contains 14 residues. CDR3 loop: CASSASGAGNTIYF. The CDR3 region has the DNA TGTGCCAGCAGTGCCTCGGGTGCCGGAAACACCATATATTTT. Full variable domain (missing parts from reference TRBV2 and TRBJ1-3): EPEVTQTPSHQVTQMGQEVILRCVPISNHLYFYWYRQILGQKVEFLVSFYNNEISEKSEIFDDQFSVERPDGSNFTLKIRSTKLEDSAMYFCASSASGAGNTIYFGEGSWLTVV.

J is TRBJ1-2 and V is TRBV28, with a tentative D call TRBD1 (5 bases). Germline lookup yields CDR1 MDHEN and CDR2 SYDVKM. There are 14 residues in the CDR3. V dropped 5 bases and J dropped 4 bases, with 14 bases sitting between them. The DNA for the CDR3 is TGTGCCAGCAGTCTAGATGGGCAGGGCTATGGCTACACCTTC. Translation gives CASSLDGQGYGYTF.